The T cell receptor beta chain described here comes from a study of control samples from healthy donors and cancer patients. The assay was immunoSEQ multiplex PCR, and TCRdb's table has in-frame clones only and misses some. The sample lists roughly 38,000 clones, approximately 90% occurring once. This CDR3 has 13 amino acids. The V and J ends lost 6 bases and 3 bases respectively, with 11 bases between them. Germline CDR1 is MNHEY and CDR2 is SVGAGI. The source of this sequence is a woman in her forties or fifties in good health. V is TRBV6-5 and J is TRBJ1-2; unclear D gene. The source material was blood. CDR3 sequence reads: CASRPSGDYGYTF. The CDR3 DNA reads as TGTGCCAGCAGACCCTCCGGGGACTATGGCTACACCTTC.